This TCR beta chain comes out of a study of T-cell memory formation after mild COVID-19. Note on this clonotype: Its antigen is still unknown.

This CDR3 contains 12 residues. The germline CDR1 and CDR2 sequences are MNHEY and SVGEGT. V gave up 5 bases and J gave up 8 bases; unmatched junction bases: 6. Findings and limits, study-wide: CD4/CD8 balance characterized clones contracting day 15 to 85, and CD4+ skew characterized later expanders.

TCRdb itself ran the 5' RACE reads through MiXCR, one entry per CDR3 protein. Among some 490,000 distinct CDR3 sequences listed, about 20% were seen once. Specimen: PBMCs or a T cell subset sorted from them (not recorded which). V gene TRBV6-2 or TRBV6-3 combines with J gene TRBJ2-7; 7 bases align to TRBD1. The clonotype originates from an adult woman who had mild COVID-19 (a few samples of this study predate the infection). Cell type and time point are not known. Here the CDR3 DNA reads TGTGCCAGCAGTCAAGACAGGGTCAAGCAGTACTTC. Protein sequence: CASSQDRVKQYF.